This TCR beta chain was captured in a study of blood T cell repertoires in COVID-19. On the study more broadly: Sample material is recorded as cDNA or gDNA derived from T cells, B-cell-depleted T cells, or PBMCs.

The V end was cut by 4 bases, the J end by 6 bases, with 24 bases between. The V gene's germline CDR1 is MDHEN and CDR2 SYDVKM. The CDR3 runs 17 residues. Only in-frame clones appear in the TCRdb table, and some are missing; sequencing was by immunoSEQ multiplex PCR. This table has just over 20,000 clones, 70% to 90% appearing once. The rearrangement links TRBV28 to TRBJ1-2; possibly TRBD1 for D (6 bases). The material sequenced was peripheral blood. The receptor's source is a human donor in a cohort sampled during active COVID-19. Here the CDR3 reads CASSSQKQGFLRNGYTF. The CDR3 coding sequence is TGTGCCAGCAGTTCCCAGAAACAGGGTTTTCTCCGAAATGGCTACACCTTC.